This T cell receptor (beta chain) was identified during a study of shared clonotypes between healthy human individuals. Broader study findings: In several donors, around 5% of naive CD4 clonotypes appeared in common.

Deep-level running was used for the assay. The authors' processing: Junction-only sequences produced by ImmunoSEQ had no quality scores, so filtering differed. Sequenced by immunoSEQ multiplex PCR; TCRdb stores in-frame clones only, minus some. The V and J calls and clone size were taken over from that table, and D and trimming were inferred from the DNA. The table has over 2 million clones, roughly 96% seen once. Trimming cost V 7 bases and J 4 bases, with 10 bases left between them. The CDR3 spans 13 residues. The germline gives CDR1 MNHNY, CDR2 SVGAGI (reference sequence). This clone was detected only once. Its matching antigen is unknown.

V usage is TRBV6-6 and J usage is TRBJ2-2; D gene ambiguous. The sequenced sample was naive CD4+ T cells sorted from blood. The subset: CD45RA+ positively selected. This receptor was identified in a man younger than 35 in good health. The chain's CDR3 is CASNTGGTGELFF. The CDR3 DNA sequence: TGTGCCAGCAATACGGGTGGCACCGGGGAGCTGTTTTTT.